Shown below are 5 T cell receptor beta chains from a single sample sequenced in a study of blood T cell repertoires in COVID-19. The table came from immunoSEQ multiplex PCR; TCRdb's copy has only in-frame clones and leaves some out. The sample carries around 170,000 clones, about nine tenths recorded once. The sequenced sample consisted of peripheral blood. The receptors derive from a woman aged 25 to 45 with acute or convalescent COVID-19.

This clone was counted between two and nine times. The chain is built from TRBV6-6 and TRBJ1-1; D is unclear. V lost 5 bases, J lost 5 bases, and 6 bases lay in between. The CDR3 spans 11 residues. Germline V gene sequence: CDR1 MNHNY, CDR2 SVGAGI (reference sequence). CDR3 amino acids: CASSGQTEAFF. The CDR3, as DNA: TGTGCCAGCAGTGGGCAGACTGAAGCTTTCTTT.

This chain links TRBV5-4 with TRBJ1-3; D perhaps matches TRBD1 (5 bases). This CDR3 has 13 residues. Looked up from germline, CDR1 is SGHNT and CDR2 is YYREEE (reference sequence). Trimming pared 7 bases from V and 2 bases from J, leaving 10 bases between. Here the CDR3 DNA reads TGTGCCAGCGGGGGGTTTGCTGGAAACACCATATATTTT. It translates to CASGGFAGNTIYF.

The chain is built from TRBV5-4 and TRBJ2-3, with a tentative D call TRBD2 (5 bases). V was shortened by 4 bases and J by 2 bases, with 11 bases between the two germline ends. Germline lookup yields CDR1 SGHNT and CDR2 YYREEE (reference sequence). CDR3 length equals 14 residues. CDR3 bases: TGTGCCAGCAGCCCGAGGGTGAACACAGATACGCAGTATTTT. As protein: CASSPRVNTDTQYF.

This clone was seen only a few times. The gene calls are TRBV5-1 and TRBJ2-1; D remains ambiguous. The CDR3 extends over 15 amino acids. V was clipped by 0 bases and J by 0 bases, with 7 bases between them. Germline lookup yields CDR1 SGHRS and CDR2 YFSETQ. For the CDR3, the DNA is TGCGCCAGCAGCTTGGTCGTCGGCTCCTACAATGAGCAGTTCTTC. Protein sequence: CASSLVVGSYNEQFF. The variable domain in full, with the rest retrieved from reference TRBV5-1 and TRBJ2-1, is KAGVTQTPRYLIKTRGQQVTLSCSPISGHRSVSWYQQTPGQGLQFLFEYFSETQRNKGNFPGRFSGRQFSNSRSEMNVSTLELGDSALYLCASSLVVGSYNEQFFGPGTRLTVL.

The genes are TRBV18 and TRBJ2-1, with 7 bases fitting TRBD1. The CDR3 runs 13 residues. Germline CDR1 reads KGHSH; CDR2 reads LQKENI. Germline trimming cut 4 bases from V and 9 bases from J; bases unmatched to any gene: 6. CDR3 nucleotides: TGTGCCAGCTCACGAGACAGGGTCAGTGAGCAGTTCTTC. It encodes CASSRDRVSEQFF.